This TCR beta chain was observed in a study of blood T cell repertoires in COVID-19. This CDR3 has 16 amino acids. With 5 bases removed from V and 4 bases from J, the gap between germline ends came to 18 bases. CDR1 and CDR2 (germline): SGHTA, FQGNSA. Original processing methods: How many nucleated cells were present was estimated from reference gene primer amplification. Clones were sequenced by immunoSEQ multiplex PCR, and TCRdb holds only the in-frame ones, with some missing. The DNA gave D and trimming, while V, J and clone size come from that table. This table has about 34,000 clones, 90% appearing once.

The origin of this receptor is a man older than 75 with acute or convalescent COVID-19. Source material: peripheral blood. The V and J genes are TRBV7-2 and TRBJ1-5, with D maybe TRBD1 (5 bases). DNA of the CDR3: TGTGCCAGCAGCCCTAGGAGGGAGGGGACTAATCAGCCCCAGCATTTT. This sequence encodes CASSPRREGTNQPQHF.